Listed here are 30 T cell receptor beta chains from one sample, sequenced in a study of human T cells and chemical hapten exposure. Each CDR3 protein is one row after TCRdb ran MiXCR on the RACE reads. This sample has about 79,000 distinct CDR3 sequences; around 8.7% occur once, and the top ten carry around 1.4%. Indicated time point: healthy volunteer bleed at 6 weeks. The authors' total RNA extraction used unfractionated whole blood. Sequencing was performed on whole blood. All receptors come from a male donor in good health. Some clones in this sample may be carry-over from other donors' samples.

This clonotype has only a few counts. CDR3 sequence (DNA): TGTGCCAGCAGTTCTGGATTGAGCACTGAAGCTTTCTTT. This gives the protein CASSSGLSTEAFF. V is TRBV6-5 and J is TRBJ1-1; D gene ambiguous. Trimming shortened V by 4 bases and J by 4 bases, and 10 bases separated the two germline ends. The CDR3 loop spans 13 amino acids. In germline, CDR1 is MNHEY, CDR2 SVGAGI.

This sequence joins TRBV6-2 or TRBV6-3 and TRBJ1-1; maybe TRBD1 (5 bases). The CDR3 spans 14 residues. V shed 6 bases and J shed 4 bases, with 15 bases lying between them. Germline V gene lookup returns CDR1 MNHEY and CDR2 SVGEGT. The CDR3 DNA sequence: TGTGCCAGCAGCCCTCCGGGGGTAGGCACTGAAGCTTTCTTT. It translates to CASSPPGVGTEAFF.

The chain recombines TRBV7-6 with TRBJ2-7; 7 positions match TRBD1. Unmatched junction bases numbered 5, after V lost 2 bases and J lost 4 bases. The length of the CDR3 is 14 residues. CDR1 and CDR2 from the germline V gene are SGHVS and FNYEAQ. The CDR3 reads CASSLRGLGYEQYF. The CDR3 nucleotides read TGTGCCAGCAGCTTAAGGGGGCTAGGTTACGAGCAGTACTTC.

This clonotype was picked up a small number of times. The J gene is TRBJ2-1, the V gene TRBV20-1; 9 nucleotides align to TRBD1. The CDR3 extends over 15 amino acids. The germline CDR1 and CDR2 sequences are DFQATT and SNEGSKA (reference sequence). V lost 3 bases to trimming and J lost 4 bases; unmatched junction nucleotides: 7. The CDR3 coding sequence is TGCAGTGCTAGGACCGCGGGACAGGGATACAATGAGCAGTTCTTC. Translation gives CSARTAGQGYNEQFF.

This clonotype was seen more than once but under ten times. The V and J genes are TRBV10-3 and TRBJ2-7; tentatively, D is TRBD1 (6 bases). This CDR3 has 18 amino acids. Trimming took 3 bases from V and 1 from J, leaving 22 bases between them. The germline gives CDR1 ENHRY, CDR2 SYGVKD. CDR3 amino acids: CAISDKNRAYTNSYEQYF. In nucleotides, the CDR3 is TGTGCCATCAGTGATAAGAACAGGGCCTACACCAATTCCTACGAGCAGTACTTC.

This clonotype occurred a few times. The chain recombines TRBV6-2 or TRBV6-3 with TRBJ1-6, with 8 nucleotides matching TRBD1. Germline V gives CDR1 MNHEY, CDR2 SVGEGT. The CDR3 covers 18 residues. V lost 2 bases, J lost 0 bases, and 6 bases stayed unmatched. CDR3 residues: CASSYGGQESSYNSPLHF. The CDR3 DNA reads TGTGCCAGCAGTTACGGGGGACAGGAGAGCTCCTATAATTCACCCCTCCACTTT.

This clonotype came up a few times. V usage is TRBV20-1 and J usage is TRBJ2-7, with D maybe TRBD2 (5 bases). The CDR3 has 12 amino acids. Germline CDR1 reads DFQATT; CDR2 reads SNEGSKA (reference sequence). V lost 2 bases and J 2 bases, leaving 7 bases between the germline ends. The CDR3 reads CSARSGTYEQYF. CDR3 DNA: TGCAGTGCTAGAAGCGGAACCTACGAGCAGTACTTC.

This clonotype came up many times. This chain links TRBV9 with TRBJ1-6, with D hard to call. The CDR3 sequence is 14 residues long. Germline CDR1 reads SGDLS; CDR2 reads YYNGEE. V lost 0 bases to trimming and J lost 7 bases, with 8 bases between them. The CDR3 sequence: CASSVVATNSPLHF. CDR3 bases: TGTGCCAGCAGCGTAGTCGCCACCAATTCACCCCTCCACTTT.

V gene TRBV7-2 combines with J gene TRBJ2-3; D unclear. The CDR3 is made up of 15 amino acids. The V and J ends lost 5 bases and 0 bases respectively, with 12 bases between them. The germline CDR1 and CDR2 sequences are SGHTA and FQGNSA. CDR3 in DNA: TGTGCCAGCAGCGTCGACCATTCTAGCACAGATACGCAGTATTTT. Protein sequence: CASSVDHSSTDTQYF.

The chain employs TRBV6-5 and TRBJ2-6; perhaps TRBD1 as D (5 bases). Trimming shortened V by 2 bases and J by 2 bases, and 13 bases separated the two germline ends. The CDR3 is 17 residues long. Germline V gene data show CDR1 as MNHEY and CDR2 as SVGAGI. This chain's CDR3 is CASSYQGPGTGANVLTF. The CDR3, as DNA: TGTGCCAGCAGTTACCAAGGGCCAGGGACTGGGGCCAACGTCCTGACTTTC.

The chain has TRBV12-3 or TRBV12-4 and TRBJ1-5; the D gene is possibly TRBD1 (6 bases). The CDR3 extends over 15 amino acids. The V end was cut by 6 bases, the J end by 1 base, with 13 bases between. CDR3: CASSVGAASNQPQHF. The CDR3 DNA reads as TGTGCCAGCAGCGTGGGGGCTGCGAGCAATCAGCCCCAGCATTTT.

Comments on this clonotype: This CDR3 is missing its conserved last phenylalanine or tryptophan, likely due to a read error. The V and J genes are TRBV6-6 and TRBJ1-5; 12 bases line up with TRBD1. Germline-derived CDR1 and CDR2 are MNHNY and SVGAGI (reference sequence). The ends lost 1 base at V and 7 bases at J; junction bases unmatched: 11. The length of the CDR3 is 18 residues. This chain's CDR3 is CASSYLSGQGAPGQPQHL. CDR3 DNA sequence: TGTGCCAGCAGTTACTTATCGGGACAGGGGGCCCCCGGCCAGCCCCAGCATCTT.

This clonotype was seen a few times. V is TRBV5-4 and J is TRBJ2-7; TRBD1 might be the D (5 bases). The germline CDR1 and CDR2 sequences are SGHNT and YYREEE (reference sequence). The CDR3 length is 13 residues. V dropped 0 bases and J dropped 5 bases, with 9 bases sitting between them. The CDR3 here is CASSLEGQDEQYF. Written as DNA, the CDR3 is TGTGCCAGCAGCTTGGAGGGGCAGGACGAGCAGTACTTC. Looking up the rest from reference TRBV5-4 and TRBJ2-7 gives the full variable domain: ETGVTQSPTHLIKTRGQQVTLRCSSQSGHNTVSWYQQALGQGPQFIFQYYREEENGRGNFPPRFSGLQFPNYSSELNVNALELDDSALYLCASSLEGQDEQYFGPGTRLTVT.

This chain connects TRBV4-3 to TRBJ1-4; TRBD1 matches 8 bases. CDR1 is LGHNA, CDR2 YSLEER, per germline. With 3 bases clipped from V and 11 bases from J, the junction kept 11 bases outside the gene matches. The CDR3 contains 15 residues. The CDR3 DNA reads as TGCGCCAGCAGCCAGGACAGGGCCGGGGACTCTAAACTGTTTTTT. This gives the protein CASSQDRAGDSKLFF.

The rearrangement links TRBV7-2 to TRBJ2-5; a possible D gene is TRBD1 (6 bases). CDR3 length: 17 amino acids. Looked up from germline, CDR1 is SGHTA and CDR2 is FQGNSA. The germline V and J ends were trimmed by 0 bases and 2 bases, with 16 bases remaining between them. The CDR3 DNA reads as TGTGCCAGCAGCTTAGCCCCCCTGACAGGTAGACAAGAGACCCAGTACTTC. It yields the protein CASSLAPLTGRQETQYF.

This clonotype has more than one count but fewer than ten. This chain links TRBV7-8 with TRBJ1-1; unclear D gene. This CDR3 is 15 amino acids long. V lost 4 bases, J lost 8 bases, and 20 bases lay in between. Germline-derived CDR1 and CDR2 are SGHVS and FQNEAQ. The CDR3 reads CASSSGTASSIEAFF. The CDR3 DNA is TGTGCCAGCAGCTCCGGAACTGCCAGCTCTATCGAAGCTTTCTTT.

This rearrangement joins TRBV20-1 to TRBJ1-3; 7 bases line up with TRBD1. The CDR3 runs to 14 residues. Germline lookup yields CDR1 DFQATT and CDR2 SNEGSKA (reference sequence). V shed 6 bases, J shed 2 bases, and the junction held 7 bases outside the gene matches. CDR3 loop: CSAKDRVAGNTIYF. The CDR3 DNA reads as TGCAGTGCAAAAGACAGGGTGGCTGGAAACACCATATATTTT.

A few counts support this clonotype. The CDR3 spells CASSELFGNEQFF. In nucleotides, the CDR3 is TGTGCCAGCAGTGAACTCTTCGGGAATGAGCAGTTCTTC. This sequence joins TRBV6-1 and TRBJ2-1; D not certain. Trimming pared 2 bases from V and 7 bases from J, leaving 9 bases between. Germline CDR1 MNHNS, CDR2 SASEGT. The CDR3 covers 13 residues.

The chain employs TRBV7-2 and TRBJ1-1; D not certain. This CDR3 has 14 amino acids. With 5 bases removed from V and 4 bases from J, the gap between germline ends came to 14 bases. The V gene's germline CDR1 is SGHTA and CDR2 FQGNSA. CDR3 DNA: TGTGCCAGCAGCATAGTGGAACGGGGCACTGAAGCTTTCTTT. As protein: CASSIVERGTEAFF.

The chain couples TRBV12-3 or TRBV12-4 to TRBJ2-4; D is perhaps TRBD2 (6 bases). CDR3 size: 16 residues. V was clipped by 3 bases and J by 0 bases, with 12 bases between them. The CDR3 loop reads CASSLEGNLAKNIQYF. As DNA, the CDR3 is TGTGCCAGCAGTTTGGAGGGCAATTTAGCCAAAAACATTCAGTACTTC.

This clonotype came up a few times. The gene calls are TRBV20-1 and TRBJ2-7, with D perhaps being TRBD1 or TRBD2 (7 bases each). The CDR3 runs to 12 residues. Germline V gives CDR1 DFQATT, CDR2 SNEGSKA (reference sequence). V shed 3 bases and J shed 7 bases, with 13 bases lying between them. The CDR3 sequence is CSASGRGREQYF. CDR3 DNA sequence: TGCAGTGCTAGTGGGAGGGGGCGGGAGCAGTACTTC.

This clonotype turned up a few times. The chain carries TRBV6-1 and TRBJ2-3, with D perhaps assigned TRBD1 or TRBD2 (6 bases each). The CDR3 is 14 amino acids. Trimming took 9 bases from V and 2 from J, leaving 15 bases between them. Per the germline V gene, CDR1 is MNHNS and CDR2 is SASEGT. The chain's CDR3 is CASGGPQDTDTQYF. CDR3 nucleotides: TGTGCCAGTGGGGGGCCTCAGGACACAGATACGCAGTATTTT.

The V call is TRBV6-2 or TRBV6-3, the J call TRBJ2-7; weak D call: TRBD2 (5 bases). V shed 3 bases and J shed 0 bases, with 9 bases lying between them. From germline, CDR1 is MNHEY and CDR2 SVGEGT. The CDR3 has 14 amino acids. CDR3 region: CASSYTGSSYEQYF. The DNA of the CDR3 is TGTGCCAGCAGTTATACGGGAAGCTCCTACGAGCAGTACTTC.

The chain combines TRBV6-5 with TRBJ2-2; D might be TRBD1 (5 bases). The CDR3 runs to 17 residues. The germline gives CDR1 MNHEY, CDR2 SVGAGI. V was clipped by 5 bases and J by 0 bases, with 16 bases between them. The CDR3 region is CASSPQGLQSNTGELFF. The DNA for the CDR3 is TGTGCCAGCAGTCCCCAGGGCCTCCAATCGAACACCGGGGAGCTGTTTTTT.

Note on this clonotype: The junction differs from germline at one of its ends, possibly a read error. The V gene is TRBV27, the J gene TRBJ2-2; a weak D match, TRBD2 (6 bases). The CDR3 extends over 16 amino acids. Germline CDR1 MNHEY, CDR2 SMNVEV (reference sequence). The CDR3 DNA follows: TGTGCCGGCAGTTTAGGGGAGGCCGGGGACACCGGGGAGCTGTTTTTT. As protein: CAGSLGEAGDTGELFF.

The chain carries TRBV29-1 and TRBJ2-2; D is perhaps TRBD1 (6 bases). CDR3 length: 14 amino acids. The germline V and J ends were trimmed by 6 bases and 3 bases, with 14 bases remaining between them. CDR1 and CDR2 from the germline V gene are SQVTM and ANQGSEA. The CDR3 nucleotides are TGCAGCGTCGATGACAGGACGGACACCGGGGAGCTGTTTTTT. It yields the protein CSVDDRTDTGELFF.

The chain couples TRBV18 to TRBJ2-4; 11 bases match TRBD1. CDR3 length: 21 residues. Germline V CDR1 and CDR2: KGHSH, LQKENI. V gave up 6 bases and J gave up 0 bases; unmatched junction bases: 19. CDR3 region: CASSLLPDRGRPGLAKNIQYF. The CDR3 DNA follows: TGTGCCAGCTCCCTTCTTCCGGACAGGGGGCGACCTGGTCTAGCCAAAAACATTCAGTACTTC.

This clonotype occurred many times. The gene calls are TRBV2 and TRBJ2-1, with 9 bases matching TRBD2. CDR1 is SNHLY, CDR2 FYNNEI, per germline. The V gene end was trimmed by 6 bases and the J gene end by 3 bases; junction bases not matched to a gene: 9. The CDR3 length is 16 residues. In DNA form, the CDR3 reads TGTGCCAGCAGGTACAGACTAGCGGAGGGCTACAATGAGCAGTTCTTC. Translated: CASRYRLAEGYNEQFF.

This clonotype was counted ten times or more. V is TRBV20-1 and J is TRBJ2-4, with 8 bases aligning to TRBD1. CDR1 DFQATT and CDR2 SNEGSKA come from the germline V gene (reference sequence). The CDR3 extends over 17 amino acids. V lost 1 base to trimming and J lost 0 bases; unmatched junction nucleotides: 8. CDR3: CSARANGQGLAKNIQYF. Written as DNA, the CDR3 is TGCAGTGCTAGAGCTAACGGACAGGGTTTAGCCAAAAACATTCAGTACTTC.

CDR3 residues: CASSWPDTGELFF. In DNA form, the CDR3 reads TGTGCCAGCAGCTGGCCAGACACCGGGGAGCTGTTTTTT. The chain carries TRBV7-8 and TRBJ2-2; D unresolved. Looked up from germline, CDR1 is SGHVS and CDR2 is FQNEAQ. The length of the CDR3 is 13 residues. V shed 4 bases and J shed 3 bases, with 6 bases lying between them.